This TCR beta chain appears in the sequencing data of a study of T cells in localized non-small cell lung cancer. In the case of this clone: Its cognate antigen is unknown.

TCRdb keeps only in-frame clones here, not all; method: immunoSEQ multiplex PCR. This sample has roughly 40,000 clones, with around nine tenths found just once. From germline, CDR1 is LNHDA and CDR2 SQIVND (reference sequence). With V trimmed by 7 bases and J by 6 bases, 5 bases remained unmatched. The CDR3 sequence is 13 residues long. Study-level results: Greater T cell density in blood accompanied longer overall survival. There was higher T cell clonality in uninvolved adjacent lung than in tumor, and it was highest there.

Sequences were derived from peripheral blood, sampled before any cancer treatment. The gene calls are TRBV19 and TRBJ2-2, with 7 bases fitting TRBD1. This TCR was recovered from a man between 18 and 49 years old with stage I lung adenocarcinoma. The CDR3 sequence: CASNPTGPGELFF. CDR3 in DNA: TGTGCCAGTAACCCGACAGGGCCCGGGGAGCTGTTTTTT.